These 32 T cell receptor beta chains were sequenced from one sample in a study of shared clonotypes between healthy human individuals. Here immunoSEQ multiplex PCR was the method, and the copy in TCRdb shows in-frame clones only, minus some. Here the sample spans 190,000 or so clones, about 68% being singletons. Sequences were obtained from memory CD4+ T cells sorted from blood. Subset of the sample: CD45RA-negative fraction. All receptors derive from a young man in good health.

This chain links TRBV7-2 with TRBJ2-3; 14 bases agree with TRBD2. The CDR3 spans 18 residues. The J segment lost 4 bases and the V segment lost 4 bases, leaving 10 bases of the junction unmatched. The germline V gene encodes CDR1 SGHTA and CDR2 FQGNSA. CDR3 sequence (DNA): TGTGCCAGCAGCTCAGGGGCCCGACTAGCGGGAGGGCCAGATACGCAGTATTTT. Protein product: CASSSGARLAGGPDTQYF. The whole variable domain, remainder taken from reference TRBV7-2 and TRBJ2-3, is GAGVSQSPSNKVTEKGKDVELRCDPISGHTALYWYRQSLGQGLEFLIYFQGNSAPDKSGLPSDRFSAERTGGSVSTLTIQRTQQEDSAVYLCASSSGARLAGGPDTQYFGPGTRLTVL.

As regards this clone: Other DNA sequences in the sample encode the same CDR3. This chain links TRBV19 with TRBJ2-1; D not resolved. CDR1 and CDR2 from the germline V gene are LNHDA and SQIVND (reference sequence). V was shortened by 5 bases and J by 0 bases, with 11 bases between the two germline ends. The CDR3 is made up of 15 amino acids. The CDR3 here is CASSPDRSSYNEQFF. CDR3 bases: TGTGCCAGTAGTCCTGATCGGAGCTCCTACAATGAGCAGTTCTTC.

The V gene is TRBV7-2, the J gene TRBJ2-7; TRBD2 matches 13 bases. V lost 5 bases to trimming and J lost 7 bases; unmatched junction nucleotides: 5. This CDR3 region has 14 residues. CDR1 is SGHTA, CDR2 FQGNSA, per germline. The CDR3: CASSQTSGRWEQYF. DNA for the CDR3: TGTGCCAGCAGCCAGACTAGCGGGAGGTGGGAGCAGTACTTC.

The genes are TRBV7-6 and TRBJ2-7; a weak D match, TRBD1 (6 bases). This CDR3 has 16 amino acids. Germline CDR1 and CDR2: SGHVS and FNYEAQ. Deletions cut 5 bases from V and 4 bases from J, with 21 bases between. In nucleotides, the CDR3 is TGTGCCAGCAGCCCTCAGACAGGCTTGACAGGTTACGAGCAGTACTTC. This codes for CASSPQTGLTGYEQYF.

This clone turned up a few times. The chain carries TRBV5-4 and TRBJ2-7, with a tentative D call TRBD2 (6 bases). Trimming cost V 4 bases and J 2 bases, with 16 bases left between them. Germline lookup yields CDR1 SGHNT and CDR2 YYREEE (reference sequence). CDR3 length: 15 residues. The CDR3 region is CASSGPTRGTYEQYF. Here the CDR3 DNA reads TGTGCCAGCAGCGGACCGACTAGGGGCACCTACGAGCAGTACTTC.

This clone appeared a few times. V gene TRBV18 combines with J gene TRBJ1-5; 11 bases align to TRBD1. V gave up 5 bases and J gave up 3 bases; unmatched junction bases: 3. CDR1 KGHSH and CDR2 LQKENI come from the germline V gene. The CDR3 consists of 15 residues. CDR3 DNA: TGTGCCAGCTCAGGGACAGGGGGTGCCAATCAGCCCCAGCATTTT. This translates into CASSGTGGANQPQHF.

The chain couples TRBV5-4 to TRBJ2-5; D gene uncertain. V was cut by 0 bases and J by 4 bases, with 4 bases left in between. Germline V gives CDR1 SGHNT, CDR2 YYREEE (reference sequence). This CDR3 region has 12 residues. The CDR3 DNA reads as TGTGCCAGCAGCTTGGGCACAGAGACCCAGTACTTC. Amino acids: CASSLGTETQYF.

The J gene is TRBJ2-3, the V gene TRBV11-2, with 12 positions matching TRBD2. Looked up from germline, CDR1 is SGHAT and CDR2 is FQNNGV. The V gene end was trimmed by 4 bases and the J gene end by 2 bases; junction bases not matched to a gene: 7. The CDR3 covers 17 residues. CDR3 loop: CASSSTSGRPATDTQYF. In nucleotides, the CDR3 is TGTGCCAGCAGCTCCACTAGCGGGAGGCCCGCCACAGATACGCAGTATTTT.

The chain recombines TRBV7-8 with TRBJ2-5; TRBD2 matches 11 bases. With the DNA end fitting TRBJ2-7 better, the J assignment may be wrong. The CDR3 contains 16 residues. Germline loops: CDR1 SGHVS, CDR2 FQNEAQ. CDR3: CASSLVPSGRLYEQYF. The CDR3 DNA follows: TGTGCCAGCAGCTTAGTGCCTAGCGGGAGGTTGTACGAGCAGTACTTC.

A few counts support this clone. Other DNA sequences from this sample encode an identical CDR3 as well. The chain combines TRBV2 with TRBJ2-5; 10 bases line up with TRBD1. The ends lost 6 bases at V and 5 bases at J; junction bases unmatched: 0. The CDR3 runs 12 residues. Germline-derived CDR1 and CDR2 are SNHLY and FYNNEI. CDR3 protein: CASRDRGETQYF. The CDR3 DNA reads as TGTGCCAGCAGGGACAGGGGGGAGACCCAGTACTTC.

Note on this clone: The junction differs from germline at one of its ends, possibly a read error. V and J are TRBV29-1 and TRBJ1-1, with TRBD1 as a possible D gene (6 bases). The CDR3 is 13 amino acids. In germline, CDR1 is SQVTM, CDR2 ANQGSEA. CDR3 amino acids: CSAEQGQNTEAFF. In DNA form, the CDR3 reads TGCAGCGCTGAACAGGGCCAGAACACTGAAGCTTTCTTT.

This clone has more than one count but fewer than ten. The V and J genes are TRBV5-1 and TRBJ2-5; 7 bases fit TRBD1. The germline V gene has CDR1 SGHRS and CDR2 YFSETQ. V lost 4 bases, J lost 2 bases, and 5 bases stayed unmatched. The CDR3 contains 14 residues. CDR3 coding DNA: TGCGCCAGCAGCCGAACACAGGGGCAAGAGACCCAGTACTTC. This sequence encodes CASSRTQGQETQYF.

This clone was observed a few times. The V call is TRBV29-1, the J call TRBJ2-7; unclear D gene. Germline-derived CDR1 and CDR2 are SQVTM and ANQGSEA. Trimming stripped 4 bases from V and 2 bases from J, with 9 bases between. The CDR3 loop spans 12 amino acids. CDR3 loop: CSVGPGTYEQYF. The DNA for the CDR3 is TGCAGCGTTGGGCCAGGCACCTACGAGCAGTACTTC.

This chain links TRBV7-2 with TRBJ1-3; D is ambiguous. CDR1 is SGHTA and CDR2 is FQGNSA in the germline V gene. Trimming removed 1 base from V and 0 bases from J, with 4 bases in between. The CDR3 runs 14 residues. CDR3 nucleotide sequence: TGTGCCAGCAGCTTAGAATTCTCTGGAAACACCATATATTTT. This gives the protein CASSLEFSGNTIYF.

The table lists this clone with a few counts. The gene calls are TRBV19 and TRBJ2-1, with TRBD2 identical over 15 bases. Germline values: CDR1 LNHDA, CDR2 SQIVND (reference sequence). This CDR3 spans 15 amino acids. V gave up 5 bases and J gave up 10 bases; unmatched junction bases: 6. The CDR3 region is CASSFGLAGGPEQFF. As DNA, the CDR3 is TGTGCCAGTAGTTTCGGACTAGCGGGAGGGCCGGAGCAGTTCTTC.

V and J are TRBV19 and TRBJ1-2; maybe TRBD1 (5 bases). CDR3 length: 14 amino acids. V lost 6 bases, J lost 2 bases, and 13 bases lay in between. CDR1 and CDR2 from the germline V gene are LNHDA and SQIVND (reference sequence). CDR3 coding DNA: TGTGCCAGTAGAGACCGACAGAGAAACTATGGCTACACCTTC. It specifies CASRDRQRNYGYTF.

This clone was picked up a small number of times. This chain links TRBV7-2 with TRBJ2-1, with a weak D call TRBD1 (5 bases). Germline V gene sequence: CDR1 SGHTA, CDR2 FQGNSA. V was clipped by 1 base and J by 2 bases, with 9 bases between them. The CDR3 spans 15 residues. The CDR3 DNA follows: TGTGCCAGCAGCTTAGAAGGGGCGACCTACAATGAGCAGTTCTTC. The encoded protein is CASSLEGATYNEQFF.

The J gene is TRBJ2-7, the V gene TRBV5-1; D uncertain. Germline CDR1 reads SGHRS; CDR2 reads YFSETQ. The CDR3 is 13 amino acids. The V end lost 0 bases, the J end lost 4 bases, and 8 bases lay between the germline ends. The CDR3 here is CASSLAREYEQYF. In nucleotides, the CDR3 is TGCGCCAGCAGCTTGGCTAGGGAATACGAGCAGTACTTC.

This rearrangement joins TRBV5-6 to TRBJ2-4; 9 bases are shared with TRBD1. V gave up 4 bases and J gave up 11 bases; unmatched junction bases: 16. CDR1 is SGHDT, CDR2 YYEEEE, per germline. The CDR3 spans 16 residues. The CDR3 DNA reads TGTGCCAGCAGCAGATACCGGGACAGGGAACCCCAGGTTCAGTACTTC. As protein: CASSRYRDREPQVQYF.

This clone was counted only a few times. The CDR3 loop reads CASSLGKNQPQHF. The CDR3 nucleotides read TGTGCCAGCAGCTTAGGCAAGAATCAGCCCCAGCATTTT. V usage is TRBV7-8 and J usage is TRBJ1-5; D not certain. Germline CDR1 is SGHVS and CDR2 is FQNEAQ. CDR3 length: 13 residues. Trimming removed 1 base at V and 4 bases at J, with 5 bases between.

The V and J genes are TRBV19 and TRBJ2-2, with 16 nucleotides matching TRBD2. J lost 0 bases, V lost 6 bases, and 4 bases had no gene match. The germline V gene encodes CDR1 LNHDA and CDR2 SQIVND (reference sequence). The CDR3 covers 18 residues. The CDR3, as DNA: TGTGCCAGTAGGGGGACTAGCGGGAGGGCCGCGAACACCGGGGAGCTGTTTTTT. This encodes CASRGTSGRAANTGELFF.

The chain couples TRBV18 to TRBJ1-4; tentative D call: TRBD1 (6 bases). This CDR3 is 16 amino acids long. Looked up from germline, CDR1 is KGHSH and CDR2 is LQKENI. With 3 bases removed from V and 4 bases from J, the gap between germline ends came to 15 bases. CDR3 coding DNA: TGTGCCAGCTCACCTTACAGGGTTGGGTTTAATGAAAAACTGTTTTTT. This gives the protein CASSPYRVGFNEKLFF.

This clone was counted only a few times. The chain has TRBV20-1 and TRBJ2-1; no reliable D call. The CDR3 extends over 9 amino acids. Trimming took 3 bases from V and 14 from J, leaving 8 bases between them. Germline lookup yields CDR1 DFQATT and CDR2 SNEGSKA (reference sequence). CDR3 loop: CSARAPEFF. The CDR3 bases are TGCAGTGCTAGGGCTCCGGAGTTCTTC.

The CDR3 nucleotides are TGCACCAGCAGCCAAGGTCTAGCGGGAGCGGCCAAAAACATTCAGTACTTC. Translated, it gives CTSSQGLAGAAKNIQYF. This chain connects TRBV1 to TRBJ2-4; the D call TRBD2 from the table was never checked on the DNA. TRBV1 is termed a pseudogene. This CDR3 is built from 17 residues.

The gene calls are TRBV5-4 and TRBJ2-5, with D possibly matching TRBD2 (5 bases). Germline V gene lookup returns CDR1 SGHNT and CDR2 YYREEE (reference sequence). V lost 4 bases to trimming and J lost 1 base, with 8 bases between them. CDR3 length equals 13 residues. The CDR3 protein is CASSDGIQETQYF. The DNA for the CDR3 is TGTGCCAGCAGCGACGGGATCCAAGAGACCCAGTACTTC.

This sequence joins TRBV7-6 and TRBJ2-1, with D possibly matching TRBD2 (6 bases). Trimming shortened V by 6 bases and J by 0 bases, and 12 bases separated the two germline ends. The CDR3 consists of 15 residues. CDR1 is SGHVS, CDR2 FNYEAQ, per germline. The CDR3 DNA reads TGTGCCAGCAGTAGACTAGGGAGCTCCTACAATGAGCAGTTCTTC. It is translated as CASSRLGSSYNEQFF.

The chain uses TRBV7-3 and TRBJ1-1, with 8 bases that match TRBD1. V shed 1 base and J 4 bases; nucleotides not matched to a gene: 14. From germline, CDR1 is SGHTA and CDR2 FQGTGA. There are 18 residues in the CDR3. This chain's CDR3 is CASSLNPAGQGLGTEAFF. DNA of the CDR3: TGTGCCAGCAGCTTAAATCCCGCCGGACAGGGATTGGGCACTGAAGCTTTCTTT.

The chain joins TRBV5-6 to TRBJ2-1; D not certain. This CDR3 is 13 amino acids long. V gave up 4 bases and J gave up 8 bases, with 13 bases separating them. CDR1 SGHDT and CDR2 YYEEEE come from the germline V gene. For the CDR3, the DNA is TGTGCCAGCAGCCGACGATGGGGTCATGAGCAGTTCTTC. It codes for CASSRRWGHEQFF.

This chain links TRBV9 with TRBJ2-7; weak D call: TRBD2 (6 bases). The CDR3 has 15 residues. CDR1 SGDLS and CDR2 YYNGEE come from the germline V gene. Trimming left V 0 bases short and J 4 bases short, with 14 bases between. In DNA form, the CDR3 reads TGTGCCAGCAGCGTAGGGACTAACCCTATGTACGAGCAGTACTTC. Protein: CASSVGTNPMYEQYF. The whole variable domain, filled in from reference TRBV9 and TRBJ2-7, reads DSGVTQTPKHLITATGQRVTLRCSPRSGDLSVYWYQQSLDQGLQFLIQYYNGEERAKGNILERFSAQQFPDLHSELNLSSLELGDSALYFCASSVGTNPMYEQYFGPGTRLTVT.

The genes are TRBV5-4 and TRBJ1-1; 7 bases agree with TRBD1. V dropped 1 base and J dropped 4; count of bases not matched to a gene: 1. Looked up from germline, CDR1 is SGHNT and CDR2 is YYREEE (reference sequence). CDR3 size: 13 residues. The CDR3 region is CASSLPGGTEAFF. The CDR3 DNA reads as TGTGCCAGCAGCTTGCCAGGGGGCACTGAAGCTTTCTTT.

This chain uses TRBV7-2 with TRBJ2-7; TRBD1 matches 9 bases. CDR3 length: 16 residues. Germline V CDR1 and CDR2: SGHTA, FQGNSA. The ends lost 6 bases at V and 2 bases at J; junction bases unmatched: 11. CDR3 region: CASSYPTGGLPYEQYF. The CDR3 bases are TGTGCCAGCAGTTATCCGACAGGGGGATTGCCCTACGAGCAGTACTTC.

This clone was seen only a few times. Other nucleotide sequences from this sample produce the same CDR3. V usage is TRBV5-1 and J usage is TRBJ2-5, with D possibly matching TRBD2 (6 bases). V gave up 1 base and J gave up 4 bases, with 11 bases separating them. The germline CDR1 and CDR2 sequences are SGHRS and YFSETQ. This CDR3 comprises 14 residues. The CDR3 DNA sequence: TGCGCCAGCAGCTTGACTAGCTTCGGAGAGACCCAGTACTTC. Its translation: CASSLTSFGETQYF.